This T cell receptor beta chain was identified during a study of T cell responses to AZD1222 COVID-19 vaccine. The V segment lost 6 bases and the J segment 8 bases; nucleotides outside the gene matches: 8. The CDR3 has 13 amino acids. Germline V CDR1 and CDR2: MNHEY, SMNVEV (reference sequence). Libraries were prepared by immunoSEQ multiplex PCR; TCRdb keeps only in-frame clonotypes and omits some of them. The table lists about 200,000 clones, 93% of them singletons, with about 1% in the top ten. This specimen was peripheral blood, taken 28 days after the second AZD1222 dose. The chain has TRBV27 and TRBJ1-2; 8 positions match TRBD1. The sequence derives from an adult who received the AZD1222 COVID-19 vaccine. CDR3 loop: CASSPGQERGYTF. The CDR3 DNA reads as TGTGCCAGCAGCCCGGGACAGGAGAGGGGCTACACCTTC.